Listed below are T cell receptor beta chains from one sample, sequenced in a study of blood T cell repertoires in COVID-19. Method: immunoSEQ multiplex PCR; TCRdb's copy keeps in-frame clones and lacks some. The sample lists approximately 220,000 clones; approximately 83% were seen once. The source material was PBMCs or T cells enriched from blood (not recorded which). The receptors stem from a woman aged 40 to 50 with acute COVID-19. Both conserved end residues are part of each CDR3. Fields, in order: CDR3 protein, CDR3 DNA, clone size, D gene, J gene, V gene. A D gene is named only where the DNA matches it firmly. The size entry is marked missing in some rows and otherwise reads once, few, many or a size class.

CDR3: CASSLDGSTGGETQYF; DNA: TGTGCCAGCAGCTTAGATGGCTCAACAGGCGGAGAGACCCAGTACTTC; size: NA; D: NA; J: TRBJ2-5; V: TRBV11-2
CDR3: CASTSRQGAWGYTF; DNA: TGTGCCAGCACGTCCCGACAGGGGGCCTGGGGCTACACCTTC; size: once; D: TRBD1; J: TRBJ1-2; V: TRBV2
CDR3: CAISETGGVDEQFF; DNA: TGTGCCATCAGTGAGACGGGGGGAGTCGATGAGCAGTTCTTC; size: NA; D: TRBD2; J: TRBJ2-1; V: TRBV10-3
CDR3: CASSLYREVTEAFF; DNA: TGTGCCAGCAGTTTATATCGGGAGGTCACTGAAGCTTTCTTT; size: NA; D: NA; J: TRBJ1-1; V: TRBV28
CDR3: CASSLPPGGRDSYNEQFF; DNA: TGTGCCAGCAGCTTACCACCCGGGGGGAGGGACTCCTACAATGAGCAGTTCTTC; size: NA; D: TRBD2; J: TRBJ2-1; V: TRBV11-2
CDR3: CASSEALRGYGYTF; DNA: TGTGCCAGCAGTGAAGCGCTTCGGGGTTATGGCTACACCTTC; size: NA; D: NA; J: TRBJ1-2; V: TRBV2
CDR3: CASSPGTGNDEQFF; DNA: TGTGCCAGCTCACCTGGGACAGGGAACGATGAGCAGTTCTTC; size: once; D: TRBD1; J: TRBJ2-1; V: TRBV18
CDR3: CASSPGRTRDHNEQFF; DNA: TGCGCCAGCAGCCCCGGGCGAACGCGGGACCACAATGAGCAGTTCTTC; size: NA; D: NA; J: TRBJ2-1; V: TRBV10-1
CDR3: CASSGGASGHFNTGELFF; DNA: TGTGCCAGCAGCGGCGGCGCTAGCGGGCATTTTAACACCGGGGAGCTGTTTTTT; size: NA; D: TRBD2; J: TRBJ2-2; V: TRBV7-9
CDR3: CSVELGRGGSILDTQYF; DNA: TGCAGCGTTGAACTTGGGAGGGGGGGTTCTATCTTGGATACGCAGTATTTT; size: NA; D: NA; J: TRBJ2-3; V: TRBV29-1
CDR3: CASSPFSLAGKDTDTQYF; DNA: TGTGCCAGCTCACCCTTCTCCTTGGCAGGGAAAGATACAGATACGCAGTATTTT; size: NA; D: NA; J: TRBJ2-3; V: TRBV18
CDR3: CASSLEVGAQHF; DNA: TGTGCCAGCAGCTTAGAGGTCGGGGCCCAGCATTTT; size: NA; D: NA; J: TRBJ1-5; V: TRBV7-2
CDR3: CASSTAGPLNYGYTF; DNA: TGTGCCAGTAGTACCGCGGGGCCCCTTAACTATGGCTACACCTTC; size: NA; D: NA; J: TRBJ1-2; V: TRBV19
CDR3: CAWQTSGSPDTQYF; DNA: TGTGCCTGGCAGACTAGCGGGAGCCCAGATACGCAGTATTTT; size: NA; D: TRBD2; J: TRBJ2-3; V: TRBV30
CDR3: CASSLQLAGVETQYF; DNA: TGTGCCAGCAGTTTACAGCTAGCGGGAGTCGAGACCCAGTACTTC; size: NA; D: TRBD2; J: TRBJ2-5; V: TRBV28
CDR3: CASSAAVGSPLHF; DNA: TGTGCCAGCAGCGCGGCCGTAGGTTCACCCCTCCACTTT; size: NA; D: NA; J: TRBJ1-6; V: TRBV7-3
CDR3: CASSLLAGEHTGELFF; DNA: TGTGCCAGCAGCTTATTAGCGGGAGAGCACACCGGGGAGCTGTTTTTT; size: NA; D: TRBD2; J: TRBJ2-2; V: TRBV11-2
CDR3: CASSRARPYEQYF; DNA: TGTGCCAGCAGCCGCGCGAGGCCCTACGAGCAGTACTTC; size: many; D: NA; J: TRBJ2-7; V: TRBV28
CDR3: CASSQLRDRDTDTQYF; DNA: TGCGCCAGCAGCCAACTTCGGGACAGGGACACAGATACGCAGTATTTT; size: NA; D: TRBD1; J: TRBJ2-3; V: TRBV4-1
CDR3: CASSFLTQGKGEKLFF; DNA: TGTGCCAGCAGTTTTCTCACACAGGGGAAAGGTGAAAAACTGTTTTTT; size: few; D: TRBD1; J: TRBJ1-4; V: TRBV28
CDR3: CSAYNNEQFF; DNA: TGCAGTGCGTACAACAATGAGCAGTTCTTC; size: NA; D: NA; J: TRBJ2-1; V: TRBV20-1
CDR3: CASSWLAGNNEQFF; DNA: TGCGCCAGCAGCTGGCTAGCGGGGAACAATGAGCAGTTCTTC; size: NA; D: TRBD2; J: TRBJ2-1; V: TRBV5-1
CDR3: CAISPHGDSYGYTF; DNA: TGTGCCATCAGCCCGCATGGGGACAGCTATGGCTACACCTTC; size: NA; D: TRBD1; J: TRBJ1-2; V: TRBV10-3
CDR3: CASSERAGLADGYTF; DNA: TGTGCCAGCAGTGAACGGGCAGGACTGGCGGATGGCTACACCTTC; size: NA; D: NA; J: TRBJ1-2; V: TRBV6-1
CDR3: CASSLEGDSGNTIYF; DNA: TGTGCCAGCAGCTTAGAGGGGGATTCGGGAAACACCATATATTTT; size: NA; D: NA; J: TRBJ1-3; V: TRBV13
CDR3: CASSPTTTNTGELFF; DNA: TGTGCCAGCAGCCCGACTACCACGAACACCGGGGAGCTGTTTTTT; size: NA; D: NA; J: TRBJ2-2; V: TRBV3-1/TRBV3-2
CDR3: CASRPRGSKEAEQFF; DNA: TGTGCCAGTAGGCCCCGCGGGAGTAAGGAGGCTGAGCAGTTCTTC; size: once; D: TRBD2; J: TRBJ2-1; V: TRBV19
CDR3: CASSPQGGVSTGELFF; DNA: TGTGCCAGCAGTCCACAGGGGGGGGTTAGTACCGGGGAGCTGTTTTTT; size: NA; D: NA; J: TRBJ2-2; V: TRBV28
CDR3: CASSSKANYGYTF; DNA: TGTGCCAGCAGCTCCAAAGCAAACTATGGCTACACCTTC; size: NA; D: NA; J: TRBJ1-2; V: TRBV5-4
CDR3: CASSSIQGPYGYTF; DNA: TGTGCCAGCAGTTCTATACAGGGTCCCTATGGCTACACCTTC; size: NA; D: NA; J: TRBJ1-2; V: TRBV27
CDR3: CASAPTGRTGELFF; DNA: TGTGCCAGCGCCCCGACAGGCCGCACCGGGGAGCTGTTTTTT; size: NA; D: NA; J: TRBJ2-2; V: TRBV28
CDR3: CSVDNREGTGELFF; DNA: TGCAGCGTTGATAACAGGGAGGGCACCGGGGAGCTGTTTTTT; size: once; D: NA; J: TRBJ2-2; V: TRBV29-1
CDR3: CASSASVNTGELFF; DNA: TGTGCCAGCAGCGCTAGCGTCAACACCGGGGAGCTGTTTTTT; size: NA; D: NA; J: TRBJ2-2; V: TRBV7-6
CDR3: CASSDGLADYEQYF; DNA: TGCGCCAGCAGTGATGGTCTAGCGGACTACGAGCAGTACTTC; size: NA; D: TRBD2; J: TRBJ2-7; V: TRBV10-2
CDR3: CASSLSQGVAGELFF; DNA: TGTGCCAGCAGCTTAAGTCAGGGGGTTGCCGGGGAGCTGTTTTTT; size: once; D: TRBD1; J: TRBJ2-2; V: TRBV7-8
CDR3: CATGGQGFHEQYF; DNA: TGTGCCACCGGGGGACAGGGTTTCCACGAGCAGTACTTC; size: NA; D: TRBD1; J: TRBJ2-7; V: TRBV19
CDR3: CASSPRSGVEEKLFF; DNA: TGTGCCAGCTCACCACGTTCAGGGGTTGAGGAAAAACTGTTTTTT; size: once; D: NA; J: TRBJ1-4; V: TRBV18
CDR3: CASSPPGQGPVEPQHF; DNA: TGTGCCAGCTCACCACCGGGACAGGGGCCCGTGGAGCCCCAGCATTTT; size: NA; D: TRBD1; J: TRBJ1-5; V: TRBV18
CDR3: CASSQGKGFGNTIYF; DNA: TGTGCCAGCAGCCAAGGGAAGGGGTTTGGAAACACCATATATTTT; size: once; D: NA; J: TRBJ1-3; V: TRBV3-1/TRBV3-2
CDR3: CASSRGTNNEQFF; DNA: TGTGCCAGCAGCCGTGGGACTAACAATGAGCAGTTCTTC; size: NA; D: TRBD2; J: TRBJ2-1; V: TRBV7-8
CDR3: CASSYDPRGNTIYF; DNA: TGTGCCAGCAGCTATGACCCGAGGGGAAACACCATATATTTT; size: NA; D: NA; J: TRBJ1-3; V: TRBV28
CDR3: CASSQTSGYNEQFF; DNA: TGTGCCAGCAGCCAAACTAGCGGATACAATGAGCAGTTCTTC; size: NA; D: TRBD2; J: TRBJ2-1; V: TRBV4-2
CDR3: CASGRGETDTQYF; DNA: TGTGCCAGCGGTCGCGGGGAAACAGATACGCAGTATTTT; size: NA; D: NA; J: TRBJ2-3; V: TRBV12-3/TRBV12-4
CDR3: CASSARRGRGPHYTGELFF; DNA: TGTGCCAGCAGCGCCAGGCGGGGTAGGGGGCCGCACTACACCGGGGAGCTGTTTTTT; size: NA; D: NA; J: TRBJ2-2; V: TRBV9
CDR3: CASGSRDRGNSPLHF; DNA: TGTGCCAGCGGGTCCCGGGACAGGGGGAATTCACCCCTCCACTTT; size: NA; D: TRBD1; J: TRBJ1-6; V: TRBV2
CDR3: CASSLAGTGGAFF; DNA: TGTGCCAGCAGCTTGGCCGGGACAGGGGGGGCTTTCTTT; size: NA; D: TRBD1; J: TRBJ1-1; V: TRBV5-6
CDR3: CASSTDGQGRDGYTF; DNA: TGTGCCAGCAGCACCGACGGACAGGGGAGGGATGGCTACACCTTC; size: once; D: TRBD1; J: TRBJ1-2; V: TRBV7-2
CDR3: CASSFTRWEQFF; DNA: TGTGCCAGCAGCTTTACGCGGTGGGAGCAGTTCTTC; size: once; D: NA; J: TRBJ2-1; V: TRBV11-2
CDR3: CASSPSRGGTKETQYF; DNA: TGTGCCAGTAGTCCCAGTCGTGGCGGGACCAAAGAGACCCAGTACTTC; size: NA; D: NA; J: TRBJ2-5; V: TRBV19
CDR3: CAFADRVETGELFF; DNA: TGTGCCTTCGCAGACAGGGTGGAAACCGGGGAGCTGTTTTTT; size: NA; D: TRBD1; J: TRBJ2-2; V: TRBV30
CDR3: CASSQDAVNAGVQETQYF; DNA: TGCGCCAGCAGCCAAGACGCTGTCAACGCGGGAGTCCAAGAGACCCAGTACTTC; size: NA; D: TRBD2; J: TRBJ2-5; V: TRBV4-1
CDR3: CASSPHDRTGELFF; DNA: TGTGCCAGCAGCCCTCACGACAGGACCGGGGAGCTGTTTTTT; size: few; D: NA; J: TRBJ2-2; V: TRBV9
CDR3: CASSPSRAGSYEQYF; DNA: TGTGCCAGCTCACCATCCAGAGCGGGCTCCTACGAGCAGTACTTC; size: NA; D: NA; J: TRBJ2-7; V: TRBV18
CDR3: CASSLGGSRPYEQYF; DNA: TGTGCCAGCAGTTTAGGCGGGAGTAGGCCCTACGAGCAGTACTTC; size: NA; D: TRBD2; J: TRBJ2-7; V: TRBV28